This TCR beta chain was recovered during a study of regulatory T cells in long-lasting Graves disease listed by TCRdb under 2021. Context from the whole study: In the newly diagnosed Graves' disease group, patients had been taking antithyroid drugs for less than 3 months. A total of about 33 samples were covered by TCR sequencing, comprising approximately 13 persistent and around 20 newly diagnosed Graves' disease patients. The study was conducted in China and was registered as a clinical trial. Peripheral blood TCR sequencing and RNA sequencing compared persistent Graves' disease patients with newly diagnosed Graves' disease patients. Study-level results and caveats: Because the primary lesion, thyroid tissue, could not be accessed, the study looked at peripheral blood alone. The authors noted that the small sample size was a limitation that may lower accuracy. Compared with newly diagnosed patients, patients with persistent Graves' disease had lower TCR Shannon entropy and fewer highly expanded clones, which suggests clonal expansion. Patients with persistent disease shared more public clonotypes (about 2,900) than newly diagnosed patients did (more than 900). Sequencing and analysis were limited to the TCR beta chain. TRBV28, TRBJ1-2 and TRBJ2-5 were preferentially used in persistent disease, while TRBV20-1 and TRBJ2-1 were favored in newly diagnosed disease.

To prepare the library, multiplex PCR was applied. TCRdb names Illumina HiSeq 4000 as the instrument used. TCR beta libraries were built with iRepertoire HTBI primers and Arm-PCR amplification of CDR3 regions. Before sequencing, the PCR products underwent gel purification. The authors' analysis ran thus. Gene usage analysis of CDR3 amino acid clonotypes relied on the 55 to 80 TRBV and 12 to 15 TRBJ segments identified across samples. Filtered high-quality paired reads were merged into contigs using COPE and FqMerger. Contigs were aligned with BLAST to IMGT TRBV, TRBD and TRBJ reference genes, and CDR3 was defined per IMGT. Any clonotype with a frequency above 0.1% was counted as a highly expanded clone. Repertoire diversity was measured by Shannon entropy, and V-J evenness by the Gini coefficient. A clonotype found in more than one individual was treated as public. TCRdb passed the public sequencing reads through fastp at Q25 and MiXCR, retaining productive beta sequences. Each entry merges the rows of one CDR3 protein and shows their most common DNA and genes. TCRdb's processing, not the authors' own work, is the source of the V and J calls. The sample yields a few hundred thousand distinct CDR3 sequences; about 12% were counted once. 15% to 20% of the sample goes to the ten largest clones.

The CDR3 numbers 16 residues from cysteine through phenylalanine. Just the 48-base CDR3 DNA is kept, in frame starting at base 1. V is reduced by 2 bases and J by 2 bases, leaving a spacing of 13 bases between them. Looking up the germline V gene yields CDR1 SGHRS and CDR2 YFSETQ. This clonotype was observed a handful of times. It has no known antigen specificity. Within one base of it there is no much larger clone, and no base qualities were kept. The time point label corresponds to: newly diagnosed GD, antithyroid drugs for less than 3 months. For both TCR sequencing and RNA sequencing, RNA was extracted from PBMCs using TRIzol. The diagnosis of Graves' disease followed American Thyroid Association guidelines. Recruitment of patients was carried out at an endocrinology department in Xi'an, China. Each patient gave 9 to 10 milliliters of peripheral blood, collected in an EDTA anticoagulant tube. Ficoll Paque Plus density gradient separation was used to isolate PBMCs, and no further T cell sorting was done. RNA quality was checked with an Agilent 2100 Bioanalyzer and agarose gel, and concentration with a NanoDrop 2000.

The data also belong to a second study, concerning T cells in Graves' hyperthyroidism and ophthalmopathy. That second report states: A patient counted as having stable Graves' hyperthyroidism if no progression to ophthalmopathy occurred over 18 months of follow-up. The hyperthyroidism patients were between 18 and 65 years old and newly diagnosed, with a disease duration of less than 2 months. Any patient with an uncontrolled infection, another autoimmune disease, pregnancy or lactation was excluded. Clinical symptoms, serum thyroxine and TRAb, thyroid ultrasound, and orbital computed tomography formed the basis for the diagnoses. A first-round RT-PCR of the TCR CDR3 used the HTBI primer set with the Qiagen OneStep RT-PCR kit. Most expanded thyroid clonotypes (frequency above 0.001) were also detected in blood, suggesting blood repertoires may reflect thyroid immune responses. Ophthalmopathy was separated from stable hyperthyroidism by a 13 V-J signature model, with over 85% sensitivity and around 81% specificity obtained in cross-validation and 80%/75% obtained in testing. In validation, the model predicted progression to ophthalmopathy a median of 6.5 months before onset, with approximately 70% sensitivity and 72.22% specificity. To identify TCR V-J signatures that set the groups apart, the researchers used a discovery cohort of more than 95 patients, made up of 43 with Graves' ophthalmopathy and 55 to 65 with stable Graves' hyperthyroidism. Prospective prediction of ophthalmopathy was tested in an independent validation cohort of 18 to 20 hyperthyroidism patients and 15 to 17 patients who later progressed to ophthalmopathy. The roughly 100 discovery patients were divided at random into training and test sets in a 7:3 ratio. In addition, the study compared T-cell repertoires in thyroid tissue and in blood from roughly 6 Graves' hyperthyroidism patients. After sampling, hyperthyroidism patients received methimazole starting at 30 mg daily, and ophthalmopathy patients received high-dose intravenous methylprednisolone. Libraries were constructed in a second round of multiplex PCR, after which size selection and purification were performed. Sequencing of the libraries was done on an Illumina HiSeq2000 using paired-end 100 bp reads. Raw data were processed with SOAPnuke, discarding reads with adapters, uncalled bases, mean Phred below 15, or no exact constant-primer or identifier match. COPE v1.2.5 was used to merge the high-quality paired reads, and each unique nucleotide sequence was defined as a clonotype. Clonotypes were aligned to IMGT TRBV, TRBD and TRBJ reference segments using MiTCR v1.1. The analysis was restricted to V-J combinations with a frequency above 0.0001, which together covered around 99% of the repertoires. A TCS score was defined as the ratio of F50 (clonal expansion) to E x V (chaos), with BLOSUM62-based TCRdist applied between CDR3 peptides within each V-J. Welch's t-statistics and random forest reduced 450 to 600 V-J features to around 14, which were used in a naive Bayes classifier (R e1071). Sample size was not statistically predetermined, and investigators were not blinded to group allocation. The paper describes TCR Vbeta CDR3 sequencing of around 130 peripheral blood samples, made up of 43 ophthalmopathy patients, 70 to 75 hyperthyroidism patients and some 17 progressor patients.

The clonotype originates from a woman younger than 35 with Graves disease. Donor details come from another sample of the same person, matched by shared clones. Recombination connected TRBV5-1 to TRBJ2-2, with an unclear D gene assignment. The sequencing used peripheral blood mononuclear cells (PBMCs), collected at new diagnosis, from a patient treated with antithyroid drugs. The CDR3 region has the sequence CASSLSLLPNTGELFF. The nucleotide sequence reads TGCGCCAGCAGCTTAAGTTTACTACCTAACACCGGGGAGCTGTTTTTT.